A single sample is the source of the 2 T cell receptor beta chains below, sequenced in a study of identical twins. TCRdb re-derived calls from the 5' RACE reads in MiXCR, one entry per CDR3 protein. The data show about 530,000 distinct CDR3 sequences, 20% to 25% seen once. Separately, the same data were catalogued under a study of yellow fever vaccine responses in identical twins.

Sequencing was performed on CD4+ T cells sorted from blood. Every receptor here comes from a woman aged 18 to 35 in good health.

V is TRBV12-3 or TRBV12-4 and J is TRBJ2-2, with TRBD2 matching 7 bases. The ends lost 5 bases at V and 1 base at J; junction bases unmatched: 4. This CDR3 comprises 15 residues. The CDR3 is CASSRGLQNTGELFF. CDR3 nucleotides: TGTGCCAGCAGTAGGGGACTACAGAACACCGGGGAGCTGTTTTTT.

There are many counts of this clonotype. This sequence joins TRBV5-5 and TRBJ1-2, with D perhaps matching TRBD1 (5 bases). CDR1 is SGHKS, CDR2 YYEKEE, per germline (reference sequence). This CDR3 comprises 12 residues. V shed 4 bases and J shed 9 bases, with 13 bases lying between them. CDR3 DNA: TGTGCCAGCAGCCGCGGGGGATTTAGCTACACCTTC. Amino acid sequence: CASSRGGFSYTF.